These T cell receptor beta chains were read from a single sample in a study of Graves' ophthalmopathy and Graves' hyperthyroidism. TCRdb reprocessed the multiplex PCR reads with MiXCR, giving one entry per CDR3 protein. Of a few hundred thousand distinct CDR3 sequences detected, about 16% appear once; the ten largest clones hold about 7%. The sequenced sample consisted of peripheral blood. These TCRs come from a woman in her late teens or twenties with stable Graves' hyperthyroidism. Both conserved end residues are part of each CDR3. Each record gives: V gene, D gene, clone size, J gene, CDR3 DNA, CDR3 protein. The D gene is left open where the match is weak. Only part of the rows carry a size: once, few, many, or a class if the clone is expanded.

TRBV7-9	.	many	TRBJ2-5	TGTGCCAGCAGCTTAGTCACAGTTGAGACCCAGTACTTC	CASSLVTVETQYF
TRBV7-3	TRBD1	many	TRBJ1-2	TGTGCCAGCAGCCCCACTGGGGACAGGGGCTATGGCTACACCTTC	CASSPTGDRGYGYTF
TRBV10-3	TRBD1	many	TRBJ1-2	TGTGCCATCAGTGAGTTGGGACAGGGGAGAGTGAACTATGGCTACACCTTC	CAISELGQGRVNYGYTF
TRBV2	TRBD1	many	TRBJ1-5	TGTGCCAGCAGTGTTGGGACAGGGTATCAGCCCCAGCATTTT	CASSVGTGYQPQHF
TRBV6-1	.	many	TRBJ2-5	TGTGCCCTGGGGAAAGAGACCCAGTACTTC	CALGKETQYF
TRBV20-1	.	many	TRBJ2-5	TGCAGTGCCACGGACTACCAAGAGACCCAGTACTTC	CSATDYQETQYF
TRBV7-6	.	.	TRBJ1-3	TGTGCCAGCAGCCGAGTAGACTCTGGAAACACCATATATTTT	CASSRVDSGNTIYF
TRBV27	.	many	TRBJ1-2	TGTGCCAGCAGGCCGGAGTGGGTCGGACCTGACTATGGCTACACCTTC	CASRPEWVGPDYGYTF
TRBV27	.	many	TRBJ1-2	TGTGCCAGCAGTCGGCAGACAGGCGGAGAAGACTATGGCTACACCTTC	CASSRQTGGEDYGYTF
TRBV27	.	many	TRBJ1-2	TGTGCCAGCAGTTTTTTACGTACCAACTATGGCTACACCTTC	CASSFLRTNYGYTF
TRBV6-1	TRBD1	many	TRBJ1-2	TGTGCCAGCAGTGTGTGGACAGGGGGATATGGCTACACCTTC	CASSVWTGGYGYTF
TRBV2	.	many	TRBJ2-1	TGTGCCAGCACCTGGGCCCAACTTATTTCCTACAATGAGCAGTTCTTC	CASTWAQLISYNEQFF
TRBV12-3/TRBV12-4	.	many	TRBJ1-1	TGTGCCACGGGGGGGGCTATGAACACTGAAGCTTTCTTT	CATGGAMNTEAFF
TRBV4-1	.	few	TRBJ1-2	TGCGCCAGCAGCCACCTAGGGAGCGGAACTCGTGGCTACACCTTC	CASSHLGSGTRGYTF
TRBV6-5	.	many	TRBJ2-2	TGTGCCAGCAGTTACTCGGGGCTAGCTCTCAACACCGGGGAGCTGTTTTTT	CASSYSGLALNTGELFF
TRBV6-1	.	.	TRBJ1-1	TGTGCCAGCAGTGATCTTCTCCCGAACACTGAAGCTTTCTTT	CASSDLLPNTEAFF
TRBV2	TRBD1	many	TRBJ1-5	TGTGCCAGCAGTGAAGGGACAGGGAGTCAGCCCCAGCATTTT	CASSEGTGSQPQHF
TRBV14	.	many	TRBJ1-5	TGTGCCAGCAGCCAAGGAGGAGGGAGCCAGCCCCAGCATTTT	CASSQGGGSQPQHF
TRBV2	.	many	TRBJ1-6	TGTGCCAGCAGTGAAGGACAGAATTCACCCCTCCACTTT	CASSEGQNSPLHF
TRBV10-3	.	many	TRBJ2-7	TGTGCCATCCAGGACCGGACTTACTACGAGCAGTACTTC	CAIQDRTYYEQYF
TRBV7-2	.	many	TRBJ1-2	TGTGCCAGCAGCTTATTATCAGACCGTCACGATGGCTACACCTTC	CASSLLSDRHDGYTF
TRBV5-1	.	many	TRBJ1-1	TGCGCCAGCAGCTTGCACAGGGACACTGAAGCTTTCTTT	CASSLHRDTEAFF
TRBV15	TRBD1	many	TRBJ1-5	TGTGCCACCAGCAGAGCCTTCGGACAGGGGTGGAATCAGCCCCAGCATTTT	CATSRAFGQGWNQPQHF
TRBV5-1	.	few	TRBJ1-2	TGCGCCAGCAGCTTGAAGATTGGGGGCGGCGGCTACACCTTC	CASSLKIGGGGYTF
TRBV20-1	TRBD2	.	TRBJ2-1	TGCAGTGCTAGAGACGGGGGGGTCTACAATGAGCAGTTCTTC	CSARDGGVYNEQFF
TRBV5-1	TRBD1	few	TRBJ2-2	TGCGCCAGCAGCTTACAGGGGGCGTACACCGGGGAGCTGTTTTTT	CASSLQGAYTGELFF
TRBV7-9	.	many	TRBJ1-2	TGTGCCAGCAGCTTAAAGGGGGAGGCTAACTATGGCTACACCTTC	CASSLKGEANYGYTF
TRBV6-1	.	many	TRBJ1-2	TGTGCCACCAGCGACATCAACTATGGCTACACCTTC	CATSDINYGYTF
TRBV7-9	.	many	TRBJ1-1	TGTGCCAGCAGCGGACCACAGCAAACTGGCACTGAAGCTTTCTTT	CASSGPQQTGTEAFF
TRBV12-3/TRBV12-4	TRBD1	many	TRBJ1-2	TGTGCCAGCAGTTCACTTAGGGACAGGGCCACAGGAGGCTACACCTTC	CASSSLRDRATGGYTF
TRBV19	TRBD1	many	TRBJ1-2	TGTGCCAGTAGTGCCGGACAGGGTGGGACGTATGGCTACACCTTC	CASSAGQGGTYGYTF
TRBV19	TRBD1	few	TRBJ2-2	TGTGCCAGTAGTATTGGGACAGGGAACACCGGGGAGCTGTTTTTT	CASSIGTGNTGELFF
TRBV24-1	TRBD1	.	TRBJ1-2	TGTGCCACCAGTGAGGCTACAGGGGCCAACTATGGCTACACCTTC	CATSEATGANYGYTF
TRBV7-2	.	.	TRBJ1-1	TGTGCCAGCAGCCGGGGGGGGCAGGCGCACGAAGCTTTCTTT	CASSRGGQAHEAFF
TRBV18	TRBD1	few	TRBJ1-2	TGTGCCAGCTCACCATCCCAGGGGGCCGACTATGGCTACACCTTC	CASSPSQGADYGYTF
TRBV2	.	many	TRBJ2-2	TGTGCCAGCCTGAGGACCCTCGGGGAGCTGTTTTTT	CASLRTLGELFF
TRBV28	TRBD1	many	TRBJ2-7	TGTGCCAGCAGAGGACAGGTTTTCTACGAGCAGTACTTC	CASRGQVFYEQYF
TRBV19	.	many	TRBJ1-1	TGTGCCAGTAGCGCCGGAAGGCTGAATTTTGAAGCTTTCTTT	CASSAGRLNFEAFF
TRBV6-2/TRBV6-3	.	many	TRBJ1-2	TGTGCCAGCAGCCCTACCTTATTGGGGACTAACTATGGCTACACCTTC	CASSPTLLGTNYGYTF
TRBV20-1	.	many	TRBJ1-2	TGCAGTGCCCGCGGGGACGGGGGGTACTATGGCTACACCTTC	CSARGDGGYYGYTF
TRBV20-1	TRBD1	many	TRBJ1-5	TGCAGTGCCGAGGGACAGGGCAATCAGCCCCAGCATTTT	CSAEGQGNQPQHF
TRBV5-1	.	many	TRBJ1-3	TGCGCCAGCAGCTTGGCGGCAGGGGATGGAAACACCATATATTTT	CASSLAAGDGNTIYF
TRBV6-5	.	many	TRBJ1-2	TGTGCCAGCAGTTATAGGGGTGGCTACACCTTC	CASSYRGGYTF
TRBV18	.	many	TRBJ2-6	TGTGCCAGCTCACCACTCCCCCCGTCCCCAGGGGCCAACGTCCTGACTTTC	CASSPLPPSPGANVLTF
TRBV7-2	.	many	TRBJ2-7	TGTGCCAGCAGCTTCGGGTTCCGGGACGAGCAGTACTTC	CASSFGFRDEQYF
TRBV7-8	.	many	TRBJ2-7	TGTGCCAGCAGCTTATTACCTCCTTTTCGCTACGAGCAGTACTTC	CASSLLPPFRYEQYF
TRBV15	.	few	TRBJ1-1	TGTGCCACCAGGGTGGGGGAGGAGGGTTCGGGCACTGAAGCTTTCTTT	CATRVGEEGSGTEAFF
TRBV12-3/TRBV12-4	TRBD1	.	TRBJ1-5	TGTGCCAGCAGTGACGCATTCGGACAGGGGGCGAATCAGCCCCAGCATTTT	CASSDAFGQGANQPQHF
TRBV20-1	.	many	TRBJ2-4	TGCAGTGCTAGAGATCTAGCGCAGGACCTAAACATTCAGTACTTC	CSARDLAQDLNIQYF
TRBV12-3/TRBV12-4	.	.	TRBJ1-1	TGTGCCAGCAGTTTAGTTACCTGGGGGGGAGGTGAAGCTTTCTTT	CASSLVTWGGGEAFF
TRBV7-8	.	many	TRBJ2-5	TGTGCCAGCAGTCCTGTGGGACCCATGGAGACCCAGTACTTC	CASSPVGPMETQYF
TRBV29-1	.	many	TRBJ1-2	TGCAGCGTTCTGACAGCTAACTATGGCTACACCTTC	CSVLTANYGYTF
TRBV9	.	.	TRBJ2-7	TGTGCCAGCAGCGTAGGGGGGGTCTACGAGCACTACTTC	CASSVGGVYEHYF
TRBV12-3/TRBV12-4	.	many	TRBJ1-1	TGTGCCAGCAGCCCCTCGGGACCTCGAGAAGAGGCTTTCTTT	CASSPSGPREEAFF
TRBV6-2/TRBV6-3	.	many	TRBJ1-5	TGTGCCAGCACCGTCGGGCAGGGGTTCAGGCAGCCCCAGCATTTT	CASTVGQGFRQPQHF
TRBV29-1	.	many	TRBJ1-2	TGCAGCGTTGAAGGGAATCCTAACTATGGCTACACCTTC	CSVEGNPNYGYTF
TRBV15	TRBD1	many	TRBJ2-7	TGTGCCACCAGCACATCGACAGGGGCCTTCCGCGAGCAGTACTTC	CATSTSTGAFREQYF